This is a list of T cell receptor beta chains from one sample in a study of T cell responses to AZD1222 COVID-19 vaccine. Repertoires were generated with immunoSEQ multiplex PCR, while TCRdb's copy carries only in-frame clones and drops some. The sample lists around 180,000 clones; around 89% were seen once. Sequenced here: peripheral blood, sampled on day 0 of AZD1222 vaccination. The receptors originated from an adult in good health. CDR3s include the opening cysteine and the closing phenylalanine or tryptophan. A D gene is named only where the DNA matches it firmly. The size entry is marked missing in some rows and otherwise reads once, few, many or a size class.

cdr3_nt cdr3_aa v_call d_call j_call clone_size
TGTGCCAGCAGTTACCGAAGCAGGGGCGGAGATGAAAAACTGTTTTTT CASSYRSRGGDEKLFF TRBV7-9 - TRBJ1-4 -
TGTGCCATCCAGGGGGGGGGCCAAGAGACCCAGTACTTC CAIQGGGQETQYF TRBV10-3 - TRBJ2-5 -
TGTGCCAGCAGTTACGGCGCCGGCCCCCTCGCAGCTTTCTTT CASSYGAGPLAAFF TRBV6-2/TRBV6-3 - TRBJ1-1 -
TGTGCCAGCAGCTTGGAGGGGGGAGGCAATCAGCCCCAGCATTTT CASSLEGGGNQPQHF TRBV5-6 - TRBJ1-5 -
TGTGCCAGCAGCAAACTAACAGGGTATCAGCCCCAGCATTTT CASSKLTGYQPQHF TRBV21-1 - TRBJ1-5 -
TGTGCCAGCAGTTACGGGGAACAGGGAGTCTACGAGCAGTACTTC CASSYGEQGVYEQYF TRBV6-6 - TRBJ2-7 -
TGTGCCAGCAGCCTTGCCGGGACACAAGGAAACACCATATATTTT CASSLAGTQGNTIYF TRBV4-2 - TRBJ1-3 -
TGTGCCAGCAGCCAAGATACCCCAGAGGGGAATGAAAAACTGTTTTTT CASSQDTPEGNEKLFF TRBV3-1/TRBV3-2 - TRBJ1-4 -
TGTGCCATCCTCCCAGGGACTAGCGGGGGGTTAAACACCGGGGAGCTGTTTTTT CAILPGTSGGLNTGELFF TRBV10-3 TRBD2 TRBJ2-2 -
TGTGCCAGCAGTCCATCGGGGGCGGGTACACATGAAAAACTGTTTTTT CASSPSGAGTHEKLFF TRBV28 - TRBJ1-4 -
TGTGCCAGCAGCCCATGTTTAGGGGCAGTAAATCAGCCCCAGCATTTT CASSPCLGAVNQPQHF TRBV11-3 - TRBJ1-5 large
TGTGCCACCAGTAGACAGTCCTACAATGAGCAGTTCTTC CATSRQSYNEQFF TRBV24-1 - TRBJ2-1 -
TGTGCCAGCAGCTTACTGACTAGCGGGGGAGTGGGGCAGTTCTTC CASSLLTSGGVGQFF TRBV7-2 TRBD2 TRBJ2-1 -
TGTGCCAGCAGCTCCCAGGGAACTGAAGCTTTCTTT CASSSQGTEAFF TRBV7-8 - TRBJ1-1 -
TGTGCCAGCAAGGTGGGGCTAGCGGGAGGCCACGAGCAGTACTTC CASKVGLAGGHEQYF TRBV7-2 TRBD2 TRBJ2-7 once
TGTGCCACCAGCAGGGACAGGTGGGAGACCCAGTACTTC CATSRDRWETQYF TRBV15 TRBD1 TRBJ2-5 -
TGTGCCAGCAGCCCCAGACTGTTACTAGCGGGAGACACCGGGGAGCTGTTTTTT CASSPRLLLAGDTGELFF TRBV7-2 TRBD2 TRBJ2-2 -
TGTGCCAGCAGCTTAGGGGGGGGTTATAATTCACCCCTCCACTTT CASSLGGGYNSPLHF TRBV11-2 - TRBJ1-6 -
TGTGCCAGCAGCGCGGGCCGCACATATAGCAATCAGCCCCAGCATTTT CASSAGRTYSNQPQHF TRBV2 - TRBJ1-5 -
TGTGCCAGCCGACCCGCGGGACTAGTTTCTTCTGAGCAGTTCTTC CASRPAGLVSSEQFF TRBV6-5 TRBD2 TRBJ2-1 -
TGTGCCAGCTCTCGGGGACAGGGTGCGGAGACCCAGTACTTC CASSRGQGAETQYF TRBV18 TRBD1 TRBJ2-5 -
TGTGCCAGCAGCGCGACTAGGTCGAGCTCCTACGAGCAGTACTTC CASSATRSSSYEQYF TRBV28 - TRBJ2-7 once
TGTGCCAGTAGTCCCGACTCCCGACCCCAGCATTTT CASSPDSRPQHF TRBV19 - TRBJ1-5 -
TGTGCCAGCAGCCACGGGGGAATCCAAGAGACCCAGTACTTC CASSHGGIQETQYF TRBV5-4 - TRBJ2-5 -
TGCGCCAGCAGCCCCACAGCGATCGGGTATACGGGCTCCTATAATTCACCCCTCCACTTT CASSPTAIGYTGSYNSPLHF TRBV4-1 - TRBJ1-6 -
TGTGCCAGCAGCGTGGGACTAGCGGGGGAAAAGCAGTTCTTC CASSVGLAGEKQFF TRBV9 TRBD2 TRBJ2-1 -
TGTGCCAGCAGCCCAACGGGGTTCCGAGATACGCAGTATTTT CASSPTGFRDTQYF TRBV3-1/TRBV3-2 - TRBJ2-3 -
TGTGCCAGCAGCCAAGTAGAGACCCAGTACTTC CASSQVETQYF TRBV3-1/TRBV3-2 - TRBJ2-5 -
TGTGCCAGCAGCTTGATAGGACAGGGGTCAGGCTACACCTTC CASSLIGQGSGYTF TRBV5-4 TRBD1 TRBJ1-2 -
TGTGCCAGCAGCTTGGTAGGGACGGAGGCCGCAACTAATGAAAAACTGTTTTTT CASSLVGTEAATNEKLFF TRBV5-5 - TRBJ1-4 -
TGTGCCAGTAGTACCGGGACAGGGGGCTCTGCCAAAAACATTCAGTACTTC CASSTGTGGSAKNIQYF TRBV19 TRBD1 TRBJ2-4 -
TGTGCCAGCAGCTTAACAGGTTCGCTTGTGAACACTGAAGCTTTCTTT CASSLTGSLVNTEAFF TRBV7-9 - TRBJ1-1 -
TGTGCCTGGGCAGGGAACGGCCAGCCCCAGCATTTT CAWAGNGQPQHF TRBV30 - TRBJ1-5 -
TGCAGCGTTGAAGATTGGGCAGGATCTGTCTACGAGCAGTACTTC CSVEDWAGSVYEQYF TRBV29-1 - TRBJ2-7 -
TGTGCCAGCAGCCTCGGGACTCCAACGGTCAATGAGCAGTTCTTC CASSLGTPTVNEQFF TRBV7-2 - TRBJ2-1 -
TGTGCCTGGAGTGTACTTCTCCCCGAGGCACCCCTCCACTTT CAWSVLLPEAPLHF TRBV30 - TRBJ1-6 -
TGTGCCTGGAGTGTACCGGGCACCGGCGGCTATCAGCCCCAGCATTTT CAWSVPGTGGYQPQHF TRBV30 - TRBJ1-5 once
TGTGCCAGCAGTTCCGGGACAGGGCTCCGCTCTGGAAACACCATATATTTT CASSSGTGLRSGNTIYF TRBV28 TRBD1 TRBJ1-3 -
TGTGCAAGTCGCTTACCCGGGACAGCCTCTGGAAACACCATATATTTT CASRLPGTASGNTIYF TRBV12-2 - TRBJ1-3 -
TGTGCCAGCAGGTACCTTGGACAGGGAGGGCTCGGAAACACCATATATTTT CASRYLGQGGLGNTIYF TRBV2 TRBD1 TRBJ1-3 once
TGTGCCAGCAGTTACGCGACAGATGGGACCCAGTACTTC CASSYATDGTQYF TRBV6-5 - TRBJ2-5 -
TGTGCCAGCAGCGAAGGCGGGCAGCCCGGGAAAGGAGGGCAGTACTTC CASSEGGQPGKGGQYF TRBV7-2 - TRBJ2-7 -